This TCR beta chain came from a study of regulatory T cells in long-lasting Graves disease. Specified time point: persistent/refractory GD, antithyroid drugs over 5 years with positive TRAb. The TCR library was prepared using RNA isolated from PBMCs. Assembly of TCR beta libraries relied on iRepertoire HTBI primers together with Arm-PCR of CDR3 regions. TCRdb re-called the multiplex PCR reads with MiXCR, one entry per CDR3 protein. The sample holds 420,000 or so distinct CDR3 sequences, around 20% seen once. The CDR3 has 15 amino acids. Germline CDR1 and CDR2: LNHNV and YYDKDF (reference sequence). The V gene lost 5 bases and the J gene lost 2 bases, with 14 bases spanning the gap.

J is TRBJ2-3 and V is TRBV15; D is perhaps TRBD2 (5 bases). The receptor's source is a female donor with Graves disease. Sequences were derived from peripheral blood mononuclear cells (PBMCs), sampled when the disease was refractory, from a patient treated with antithyroid drugs. The CDR3 reads CATSPSGRPTDTQYF. The CDR3, as DNA: TGTGCCACCAGCCCCAGCGGCCGCCCCACAGATACGCAGTATTTT.